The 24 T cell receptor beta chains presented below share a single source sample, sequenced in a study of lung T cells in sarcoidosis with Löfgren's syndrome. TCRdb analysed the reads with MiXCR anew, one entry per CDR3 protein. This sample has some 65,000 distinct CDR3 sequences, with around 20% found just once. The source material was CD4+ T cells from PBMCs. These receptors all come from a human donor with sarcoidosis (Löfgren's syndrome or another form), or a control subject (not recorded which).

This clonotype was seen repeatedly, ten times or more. The CDR3 DNA is TGTGCCAGCAGCCAGACGGGACTCTCATTGGGGGCAGATACGCAGTATTTT. As protein: CASSQTGLSLGADTQYF. The chain couples TRBV7-2 to TRBJ2-3; TRBD2 might be the D (6 bases). Germline CDR1 is SGHTA and CDR2 is FQGNSA. V gave up 5 bases and J gave up 4 bases, with 22 bases separating them. The CDR3 totals 17 residues.

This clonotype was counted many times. The CDR3 DNA reads as TGTGCCAGCAGCCAGATCGGGACTAGCGGCACTGCCTACGAGCAGTACTTC. It encodes CASSQIGTSGTAYEQYF. This rearrangement joins TRBV4-2 to TRBJ2-7; 11 nucleotides line up with TRBD2. This CDR3 contains 17 residues. Unmatched junction bases numbered 9, after V lost 3 bases and J lost 2 bases. Per germline, CDR1 LGHNA and CDR2 YNFKEQ.

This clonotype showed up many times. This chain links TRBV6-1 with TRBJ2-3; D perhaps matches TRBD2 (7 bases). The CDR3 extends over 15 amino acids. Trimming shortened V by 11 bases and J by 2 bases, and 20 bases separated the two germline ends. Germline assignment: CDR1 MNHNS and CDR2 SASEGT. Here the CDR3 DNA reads TGTGCCGCCCGGGGCGGGGGCCGTATCACAGATACGCAGTATTTT. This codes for CAARGGGRITDTQYF.

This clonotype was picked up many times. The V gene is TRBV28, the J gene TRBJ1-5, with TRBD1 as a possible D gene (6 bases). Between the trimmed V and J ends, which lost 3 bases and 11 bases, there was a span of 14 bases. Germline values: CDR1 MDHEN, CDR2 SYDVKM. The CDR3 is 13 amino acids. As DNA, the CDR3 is TGTGCCAGCAGTTTCCCTAACAGGGCAGCCCAGCATTTT. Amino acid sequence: CASSFPNRAAQHF.

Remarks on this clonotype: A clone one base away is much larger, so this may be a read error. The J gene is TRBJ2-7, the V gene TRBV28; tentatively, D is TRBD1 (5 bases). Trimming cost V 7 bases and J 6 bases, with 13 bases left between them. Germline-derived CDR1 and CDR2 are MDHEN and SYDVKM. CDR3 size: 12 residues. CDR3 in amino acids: CASKGRVSEQYF. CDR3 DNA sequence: TGTGCCAGCAAAGGCAGGGTAAGCGAGCAGTACTTC.

Here the CDR3 reads CASSHSGANVLTF. Here the CDR3 DNA reads TGTGCCAGTAGTCACTCTGGGGCCAACGTCCTGACTTTC. The V call is TRBV19, the J call TRBJ2-6; D unclear. CDR1 and CDR2 (germline): LNHDA, SQIVND (reference sequence). The CDR3 sequence is 13 residues long. Trimming took off 5 bases at V and 0 bases at J, with 2 bases between the two ends.

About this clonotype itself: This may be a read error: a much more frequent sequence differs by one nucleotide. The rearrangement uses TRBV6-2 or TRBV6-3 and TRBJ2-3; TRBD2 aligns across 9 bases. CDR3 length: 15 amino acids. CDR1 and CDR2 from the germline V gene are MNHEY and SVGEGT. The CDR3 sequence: CASSPKAGGTDAQYF. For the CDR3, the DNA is TGTGCCAGCAGTCCCAAAGCGGGGGGCACAGATGCGCAGTATTTT.

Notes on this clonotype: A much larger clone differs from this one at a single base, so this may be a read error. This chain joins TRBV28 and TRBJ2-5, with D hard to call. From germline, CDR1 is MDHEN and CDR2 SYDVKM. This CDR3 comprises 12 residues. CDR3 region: CASRTSQEAQYF. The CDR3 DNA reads TGTGCCAGCAGGACTTCTCAAGAGGCCCAGTACTTC.

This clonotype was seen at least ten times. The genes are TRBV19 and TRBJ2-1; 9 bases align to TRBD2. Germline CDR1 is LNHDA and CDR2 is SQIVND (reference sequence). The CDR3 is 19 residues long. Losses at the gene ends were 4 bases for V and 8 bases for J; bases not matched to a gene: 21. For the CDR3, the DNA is TGTGCCAGTAGTAGTCGGCCGGCTGCCCTGACTAGCGGCCGAGATGAGCAGTTCTTC. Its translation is CASSSRPAALTSGRDEQFF.

The CDR3 DNA reads as TGTGCCAGCAGCGGGGCGGGAGGGCCCGATGAGCAGTTCTTC. It encodes CASSGAGGPDEQFF. V is TRBV6-4 and J is TRBJ2-1, with TRBD2 identical over 9 bases. Germline V CDR1 and CDR2: MRHNA, SNTAGT. The length of the CDR3 is 14 residues. Trimming at V came to 6 bases and at J to 8 bases, leaving 8 bases not matched to a gene.

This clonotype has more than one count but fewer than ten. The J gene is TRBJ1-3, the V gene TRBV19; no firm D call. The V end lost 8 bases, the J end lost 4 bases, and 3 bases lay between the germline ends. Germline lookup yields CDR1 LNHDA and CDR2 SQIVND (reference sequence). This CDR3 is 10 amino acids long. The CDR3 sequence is CASLGNTIYF. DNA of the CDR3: TGTGCCAGTTTGGGAAACACCATATATTTT.

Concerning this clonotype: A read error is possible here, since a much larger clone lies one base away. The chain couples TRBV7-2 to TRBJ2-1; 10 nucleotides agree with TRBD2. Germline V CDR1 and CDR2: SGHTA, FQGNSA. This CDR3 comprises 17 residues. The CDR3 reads CASSPLLLAGVYNGQFF. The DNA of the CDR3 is TGTGCCAGCAGCCCTCTCCTCCTAGCGGGGGTATACAATGGGCAGTTCTTC. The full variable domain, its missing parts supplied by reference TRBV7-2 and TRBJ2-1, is GAGVSQSPSNKVTEKGKDVELRCDPISGHTALYWYRQSLGQGLEFLIYFQGNSAPDKSGLPSDRFSAERTGGSVSTLTIQRTQQEDSAVYLCASSPLLLAGVYNGQFFGPGTRLTVL.

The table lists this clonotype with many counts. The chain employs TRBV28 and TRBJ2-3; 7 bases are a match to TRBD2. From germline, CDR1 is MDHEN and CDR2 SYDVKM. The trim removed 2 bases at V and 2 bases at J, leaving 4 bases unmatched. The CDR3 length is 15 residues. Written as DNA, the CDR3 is TGTGCCAGCAGTTTAATCCTAGCGGCCACAGATACGCAGTATTTT. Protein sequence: CASSLILAATDTQYF. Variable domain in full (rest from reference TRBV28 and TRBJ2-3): DVKVTQSSRYLVKRTGEKVFLECVQDMDHENMFWYRQDPGLGLRLIYFSYDVKMKEKGDIPEGYSVSREKKERFSLILESASTNQTSMYLCASSLILAATDTQYFGPGTRLTVL.

The CDR3 coding sequence is TGTGCCAGCAGCCACGGTAGCGCCAGCTCCTACAATGAGCAGTTCTTC. Its translation: CASSHGSASSYNEQFF. The chain uses TRBV7-2 and TRBJ2-1; maybe TRBD2 (5 bases). The V and J ends lost 5 bases and 0 bases respectively, with 14 bases between them. The CDR3 is 16 amino acids. Germline V CDR1 and CDR2: SGHTA, FQGNSA.

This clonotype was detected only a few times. CDR3 region: CASARVLNTEAFF. As DNA, the CDR3 is TGTGCCAGCGCGAGGGTTCTCAACACTGAAGCTTTCTTT. This chain connects TRBV5-6 to TRBJ1-1; D is unclear. CDR3 length equals 13 residues. Germline values: CDR1 SGHDT, CDR2 YYEEEE. V was clipped by 7 bases and J by 2 bases, with 12 bases between them. Based on the CDR3 plus reference TRBV5-6 and TRBJ1-1, the full variable domain is DAGVTQSPTHLIKTRGQQVTLRCSPKSGHDTVSWYQQALGQGPQFIFQYYEEEERQRGNFPDRFSGHQFPNYSSELNVNALLLGDSALYLCASARVLNTEAFFGQGTRLTVV.

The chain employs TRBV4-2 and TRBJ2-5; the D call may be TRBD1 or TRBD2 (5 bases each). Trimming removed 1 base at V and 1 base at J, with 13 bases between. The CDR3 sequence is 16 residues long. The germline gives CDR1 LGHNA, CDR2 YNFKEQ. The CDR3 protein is CASSQGHKGPQETQYF. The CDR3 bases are TGTGCCAGCAGCCAAGGACACAAGGGACCCCAAGAGACCCAGTACTTC.

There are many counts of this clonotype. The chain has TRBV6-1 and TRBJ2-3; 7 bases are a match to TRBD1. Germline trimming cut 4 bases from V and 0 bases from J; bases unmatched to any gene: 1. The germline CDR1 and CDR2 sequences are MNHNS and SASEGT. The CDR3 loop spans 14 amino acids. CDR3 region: CASSATGSTDTQYF. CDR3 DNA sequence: TGTGCCAGCAGTGCGACAGGGAGCACAGATACGCAGTATTTT.

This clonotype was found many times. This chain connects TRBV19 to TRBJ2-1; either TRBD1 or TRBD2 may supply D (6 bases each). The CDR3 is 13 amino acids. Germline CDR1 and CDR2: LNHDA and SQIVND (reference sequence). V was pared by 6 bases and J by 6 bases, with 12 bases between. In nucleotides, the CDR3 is TGTGCCAGTAGCGGGGGCCGGCGCAATGAGCAGTTCTTC. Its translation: CASSGGRRNEQFF.

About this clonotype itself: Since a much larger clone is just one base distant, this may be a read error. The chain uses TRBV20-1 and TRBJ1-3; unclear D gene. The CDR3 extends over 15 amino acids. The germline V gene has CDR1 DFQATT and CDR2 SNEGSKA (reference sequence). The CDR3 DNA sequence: TGCAGTGCTAGGTACGGCAGATACTCTGGAAACACCATACATTTT. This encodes CSARYGRYSGNTIHF.

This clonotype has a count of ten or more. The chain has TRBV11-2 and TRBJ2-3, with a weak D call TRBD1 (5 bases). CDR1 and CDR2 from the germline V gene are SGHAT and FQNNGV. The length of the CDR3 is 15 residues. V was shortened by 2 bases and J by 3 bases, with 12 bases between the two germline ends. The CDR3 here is CASSLFQGGTDTQYF. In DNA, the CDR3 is TGTGCCAGCAGCTTATTTCAGGGTGGGACAGATACGCAGTATTTT. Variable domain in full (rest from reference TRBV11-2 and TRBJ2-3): EAGVAQSPRYKIIEKRQSVAFWCNPISGHATLYWYQQILGQGPKLLIQFQNNGVVDDSQLPKDRFSAERLKGVDSTLKIQPAKLEDSAVYLCASSLFQGGTDTQYFGPGTRLTVL.

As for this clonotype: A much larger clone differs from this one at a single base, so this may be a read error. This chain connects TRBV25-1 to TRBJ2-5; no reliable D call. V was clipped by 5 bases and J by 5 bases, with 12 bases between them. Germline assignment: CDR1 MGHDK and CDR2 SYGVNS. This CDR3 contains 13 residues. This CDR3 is CASSTQSSETQYF. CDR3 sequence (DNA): TGTGCCAGCAGTACTCAGAGTTCGGAGACCCAGTACTTC.

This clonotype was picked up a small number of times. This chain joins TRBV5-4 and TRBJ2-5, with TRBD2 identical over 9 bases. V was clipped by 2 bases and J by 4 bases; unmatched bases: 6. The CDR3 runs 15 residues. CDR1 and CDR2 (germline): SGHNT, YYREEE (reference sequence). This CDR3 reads CASSFGTSNGETQYF. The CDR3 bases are TGTGCCAGCAGCTTTGGGACTAGCAATGGAGAGACCCAGTACTTC.

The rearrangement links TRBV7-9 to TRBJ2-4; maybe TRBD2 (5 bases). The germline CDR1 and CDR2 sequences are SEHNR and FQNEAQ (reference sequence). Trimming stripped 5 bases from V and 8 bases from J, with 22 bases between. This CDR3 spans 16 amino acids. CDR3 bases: TGTGCCAGCAGCACCCGGCCGACCCTCGGGATGGACATTCAGTACTTC. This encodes CASSTRPTLGMDIQYF. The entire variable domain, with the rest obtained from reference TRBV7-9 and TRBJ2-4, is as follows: DTGVSQNPRHKITKRGQNVTFRCDPISEHNRLYWYRQTLGQGPEFLTYFQNEAQLEKSRLLSDRFSAERPKGSFSTLEIQRTEQGDSAMYLCASSTRPTLGMDIQYFGAGTRLSVL.

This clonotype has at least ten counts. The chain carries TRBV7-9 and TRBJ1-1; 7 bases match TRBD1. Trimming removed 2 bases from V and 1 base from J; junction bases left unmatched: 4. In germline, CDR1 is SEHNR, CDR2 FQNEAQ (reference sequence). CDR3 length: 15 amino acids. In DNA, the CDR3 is TGTGCCAGCAGCTTAAAGGGACAGACGAACACTGAAGCTTTCTTT. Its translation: CASSLKGQTNTEAFF.